The clone carrying this T cell receptor beta chain was recorded once. Its antigen is unidentified. Time point defined: blood from clinic visit 5 months post-surgery; TSC patient then seizure free. Sequencing was limited to surgery cases with top T cell transcript signatures in brain tissue. Germline values: CDR1 MNHEY, CDR2 SVGAGI. The V and J ends lost 0 bases and 1 base respectively, with 6 bases between them. This CDR3 is built from 14 residues. This sample stems from a study of brain T cells in children with intractable seizures. Whole-study findings and limits: Absence of clones before surgery may stem from lower sequencing depth.

Sequencing was performed with immunoSEQ multiplex PCR; in TCRdb, only in-frame clones are kept and a portion is missing. The sample yields around 340,000 clones, roughly 93% seen once. Source: peripheral blood, taken about 5 months after surgery. The TCR comes from a boy under two years old with tuberous sclerosis and intractable seizures. The genes are TRBV6-5 and TRBJ2-5; D gene unclear. The CDR3 reads CASSYSSSQETQYF. For the CDR3, the DNA is TGTGCCAGCAGTTACTCATCTAGCCAAGAGACCCAGTACTTC.